The 20 T cell receptor beta chains listed next were all sequenced from one sample in a study of T cells after yellow fever vaccination. A single record per CDR3 protein comes from TCRdb applying MiXCR to the 5' RACE reads. The profile shows a few hundred thousand distinct CDR3 sequences, roughly 4.3% of them singletons. Sequenced material: PBMCs, taken 5 days after the yellow fever booster vaccination. All receptors come from a young man who received the YFV17D yellow fever vaccine.

This clonotype was picked up many times. The J gene is TRBJ2-1, the V gene TRBV5-6; 8 nucleotides line up with TRBD1. From germline, CDR1 is SGHDT and CDR2 YYEEEE. CDR3 length: 14 amino acids. J was trimmed by 3 bases and V by 3 bases; bases with no gene match: 2. The DNA of the CDR3 is TGTGCCAGCAGCTCAGGGGGCGGCTACAATGAGCAGTTCTTC. It codes for CASSSGGGYNEQFF.

Only a few counts were recorded for this clonotype. J is TRBJ2-5 and V is TRBV7-9; D is unresolved. V was pared by 5 bases and J by 5 bases, with 15 bases between. Germline assignment: CDR1 SEHNR and CDR2 FQNEAQ (reference sequence). CDR3 length: 14 amino acids. In nucleotides, the CDR3 is TGTGCCAGCAGCAAAACAAGTTTCGGGGAGACCCAGTACTTC. This codes for CASSKTSFGETQYF.

Many counts were recorded for this clonotype. The rearrangement uses TRBV6-2 or TRBV6-3 and TRBJ2-7; possibly TRBD1 for D (6 bases). The CDR3 extends over 13 amino acids. The germline V gene encodes CDR1 MNHEY and CDR2 SVGEGT. V was clipped by 2 bases and J by 2 bases, with 7 bases between them. Written as DNA, the CDR3 is TGTGCCAGCAGTTACGGACAGACCTACGAGCAGTACTTC. Its translation is CASSYGQTYEQYF.

This clonotype was found many times. The chain carries TRBV24-1 and TRBJ2-1, with a weak D call TRBD1 (6 bases). The CDR3 loop spans 12 amino acids. CDR1 KGHDR and CDR2 SFDVKD come from the germline V gene. V lost 8 bases to trimming and J lost 8 bases, with 12 bases between them. As DNA, the CDR3 is TGTGCCACCACCAGACAGGACCATGAGCAGTTCTTC. The encoded protein is CATTRQDHEQFF.

In this sample, this clonotype turned up a few times. V and J are TRBV7-9 and TRBJ1-2; 9 bases line up with TRBD1. The CDR3 spans 14 residues. Germline V gives CDR1 SEHNR, CDR2 FQNEAQ (reference sequence). Trimming took 4 bases from V and 4 from J; bases not matched to a gene: 4. Here the CDR3 DNA reads TGTGCCAGCAGCTCAGGGACAGGGAGCTATGGCTACACCTTC. This codes for CASSSGTGSYGYTF.

This clonotype was counted many times. One end of the junction does not line up with germline, which may come from a read error. This chain connects TRBV10-3 to TRBJ2-5, with D unresolved. CDR3 length equals 12 residues. Germline V gives CDR1 ENHRY, CDR2 SYGVKD. This CDR3 is CASGRTQETQYF. The CDR3 DNA is TGCGCGTCCGGGCGGACCCAAGAGACCCAGTACTTC.

This clonotype has just a few counts. V and J are TRBV19 and TRBJ1-2; no clear D gene. The germline V gene has CDR1 LNHDA and CDR2 SQIVND (reference sequence). The CDR3 extends over 14 amino acids. The germline V and J ends were trimmed by 4 bases and 1 base, with 10 bases remaining between them. As DNA, the CDR3 is TGTGCCAGTAGTACGATACGGGATAACTATGGCTACACCTTC. This codes for CASSTIRDNYGYTF.

This chain links TRBV20-1 with TRBJ1-2; D is possibly TRBD1 (5 bases). CDR1 DFQATT and CDR2 SNEGSKA come from the germline V gene (reference sequence). The CDR3 has 17 amino acids. The V gene lost 6 bases and the J gene lost 0 bases, with 23 bases spanning the gap. The CDR3 region has the DNA TGCAGTGCGACCCGACAGAAAAAAAGGACCGCTAACTATGGCTACACCTTC. Translation gives CSATRQKKRTANYGYTF.

In its sample, this clonotype was seen a few times. The chain is built from TRBV4-3 and TRBJ2-6; D may be TRBD1 (5 bases). V was pared by 0 bases and J by 0 bases, with 12 bases between. The CDR3 runs to 18 residues. The germline V gene encodes CDR1 LGHNA and CDR2 YSLEER. CDR3 sequence reads: CASSQDTGIFSGANVLTF. CDR3 nucleotides: TGCGCCAGCAGCCAAGATACAGGCATTTTCTCTGGGGCCAACGTCCTGACTTTC.

The chain links TRBV12-3 or TRBV12-4 to TRBJ1-2; weak D call: TRBD1 (5 bases). CDR3 length: 14 residues. Trimming removed 6 bases from V and 7 bases from J, with 18 bases in between. For the CDR3, the DNA is TGTGCCAGCAGCCCAAGTGTCGGGGGACCTGGCTACACCTTC. As protein: CASSPSVGGPGYTF.

As for this clonotype: The junction does not match germline at one end; this may be a read error. This CDR3 reads CASSELWSNQPQRF. CDR3 bases: TGTGCCAGCAGTGAGTTATGGAGCAATCAGCCCCAGCGTTTT. V gene TRBV6-1 combines with J gene TRBJ1-5; D uncertain. The length of the CDR3 is 14 residues. Germline assignment: CDR1 MNHNS and CDR2 SASEGT.

As regards this clonotype: A single base separates this from a much larger clone, so it may be a read error. The chain carries TRBV7-8 and TRBJ1-1; the D gene is possibly TRBD1 (6 bases). The CDR3 runs to 15 residues. The germline gives CDR1 SGHVS, CDR2 FQNEAQ. CDR3 sequence (DNA): TGTGCCAGCAGCCCGTGGACAGTTAGGGACACTGAAGCTCTCTTT. This codes for CASSPWTVRDTEALF.

In this sample, this clonotype turned up many times. The chain is built from TRBV5-1 and TRBJ1-2; TRBD1 matches 9 bases. There are 15 residues in the CDR3. V shed 4 bases and J 5 bases; nucleotides not matched to a gene: 9. The V gene's germline CDR1 is SGHRS and CDR2 YFSETQ. CDR3 sequence (DNA): TGCGCCAGCAGCCCTGGGACAGGGCAGGGATATGGCTACACCTTC. Amino acids: CASSPGTGQGYGYTF.

The chain is built from TRBV6-5 and TRBJ2-5, with 8 bases that match TRBD1. This CDR3 contains 15 residues. CDR1 is MNHEY and CDR2 is SVGAGI in the germline V gene. With V trimmed by 2 bases and J by 5 bases, 7 bases remained unmatched. The DNA for the CDR3 is TGTGCCAGCAGTTACGGGTCAGGGGGCGGTGAGACCCAGTACTTC. It is translated as CASSYGSGGGETQYF.

The chain carries TRBV12-3 or TRBV12-4 and TRBJ2-1; either TRBD1 or TRBD2 may supply D (5 bases each). The CDR3 extends over 17 amino acids. V lost 0 bases and J 2 bases, leaving 14 bases between the germline ends. The CDR3 nucleotides are TGTGCCAGCAGTTTAGCTAGTCGCAGGGACCCCTACAATGAGCAGTTCTTC. Its protein is CASSLASRRDPYNEQFF.

There are many counts of this clonotype. This chain connects TRBV5-1 to TRBJ2-5, with D uncertain. Germline V gene sequence: CDR1 SGHRS, CDR2 YFSETQ. V was pared by 4 bases and J by 5 bases, with 15 bases between. This CDR3 spans 14 amino acids. The CDR3 loop is CASSPGSVRETQYF. Here the CDR3 DNA reads TGCGCCAGCAGCCCAGGATCGGTCCGGGAGACCCAGTACTTC. The whole variable domain, filled in from reference TRBV5-1 and TRBJ2-5, reads KAGVTQTPRYLIKTRGQQVTLSCSPISGHRSVSWYQQTPGQGLQFLFEYFSETQRNKGNFPGRFSGRQFSNSRSEMNVSTLELGDSALYLCASSPGSVRETQYFGPGTRLLVL.

The gene calls are TRBV5-1 and TRBJ2-5; TRBD2 aligns across 12 bases. CDR1 SGHRS and CDR2 YFSETQ come from the germline V gene. CDR3 length: 16 residues. Trimming removed 4 bases from V and 4 bases from J; junction bases left unmatched: 8. The CDR3 DNA follows: TGCGCCAGCAGCCCCCGGACTAGCGGGGCACTAGAGACCCAGTACTTC. It is translated as CASSPRTSGALETQYF.

This clonotype was found many times. The chain employs TRBV15 and TRBJ1-6; D is ambiguous. In germline, CDR1 is LNHNV, CDR2 YYDKDF (reference sequence). V lost 1 base to trimming and J lost 10 bases, with 5 bases between them. The CDR3 covers 12 residues. CDR3 residues: CATSRVESPLHF. CDR3 coding DNA: TGTGCCACCAGCAGAGTGGAGTCACCCCTCCACTTT.

At least ten counts were recorded for this clonotype. V is TRBV3-1 and J is TRBJ2-5; D is unclear. Trimming stripped 0 bases from V and 5 bases from J, with 10 bases between. This CDR3 is 14 amino acids long. Germline CDR1 and CDR2: LGHDT and YNNKEL (reference sequence). CDR3 DNA: TGTGCCAGCAGCCAAGACGGCAGCCGGGAGACCCAGTACTTC. It yields the protein CASSQDGSRETQYF.

The chain couples TRBV4-3 to TRBJ2-3; D call uncertain. This CDR3 is 17 amino acids long. The V end was cut by 1 base, the J end by 2 bases, with 16 bases between. Per germline, CDR1 LGHNA and CDR2 YSLEER. The CDR3 here is CASSQVRPSGFTDTQYF. The CDR3 nucleotides are TGCGCCAGCAGCCAAGTGAGGCCATCGGGTTTCACAGATACGCAGTATTTT.